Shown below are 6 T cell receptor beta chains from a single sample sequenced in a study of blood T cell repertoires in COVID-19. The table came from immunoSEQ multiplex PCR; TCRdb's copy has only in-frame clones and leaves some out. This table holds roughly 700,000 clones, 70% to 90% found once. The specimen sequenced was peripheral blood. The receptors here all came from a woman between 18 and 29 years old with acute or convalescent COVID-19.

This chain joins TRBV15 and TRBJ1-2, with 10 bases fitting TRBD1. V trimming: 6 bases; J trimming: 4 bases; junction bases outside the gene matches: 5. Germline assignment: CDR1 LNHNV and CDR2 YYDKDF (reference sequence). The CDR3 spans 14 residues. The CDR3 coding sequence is TGTGCCACCAGTCCCGGGACAGGGGTCTATGGCTACACCTTC. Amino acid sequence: CATSPGTGVYGYTF.

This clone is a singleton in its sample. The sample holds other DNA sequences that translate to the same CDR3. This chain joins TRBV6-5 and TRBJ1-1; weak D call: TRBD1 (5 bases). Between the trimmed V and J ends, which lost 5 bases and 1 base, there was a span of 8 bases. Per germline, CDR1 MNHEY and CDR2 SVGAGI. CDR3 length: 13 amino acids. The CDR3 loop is CASSLTGNTEAFF. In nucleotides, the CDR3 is TGTGCCAGCAGTCTTACAGGGAACACTGAAGCTTTCTTT.

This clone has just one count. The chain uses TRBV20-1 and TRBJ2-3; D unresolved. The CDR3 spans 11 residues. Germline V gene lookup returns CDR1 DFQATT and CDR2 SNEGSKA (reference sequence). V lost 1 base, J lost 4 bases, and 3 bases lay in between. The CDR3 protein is CSARGPDTQYF. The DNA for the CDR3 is TGCAGTGCTAGAGGGCCAGATACGCAGTATTTT.

The CDR3 nucleotides read TGTGCCAGCAGTGAACAGAGGGGGTGGACAGAGACTAAATTCTTC. The encoded protein is CASSEQRGWTETKFF. The V call is TRBV2, the J call TRBJ2-1; weak D call: TRBD1 (6 bases). This CDR3 has 15 residues. Germline-derived CDR1 and CDR2 are SNHLY and FYNNEI. V lost 2 bases, J lost 16 bases, and 24 bases lay in between.

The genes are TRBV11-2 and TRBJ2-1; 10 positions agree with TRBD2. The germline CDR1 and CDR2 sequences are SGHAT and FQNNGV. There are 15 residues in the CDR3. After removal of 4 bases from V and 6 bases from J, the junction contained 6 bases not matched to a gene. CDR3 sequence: CASSYTSGAPNEQFF. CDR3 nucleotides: TGTGCCAGCAGCTACACTAGCGGGGCTCCCAATGAGCAGTTCTTC.

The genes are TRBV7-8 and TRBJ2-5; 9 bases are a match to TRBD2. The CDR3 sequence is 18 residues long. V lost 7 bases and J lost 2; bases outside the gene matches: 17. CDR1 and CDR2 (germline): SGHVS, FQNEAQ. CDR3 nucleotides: TGTGCCAGCAAGCTTAGAACCTTAGCGGGGGTAGGACAAGAGACCCAGTACTTC. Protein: CASKLRTLAGVGQETQYF.